This T cell receptor beta chain was captured by sequencing in a study of patients and donors after allogeneic stem cell transplantation. TCRdb recomputed calls from the RT-PCR reads with MiXCR, one row per CDR3 protein. Seen here are about 960,000 distinct CDR3 sequences, about 20% observed once, and the top ten hold about 6%. The CDR3 sequence is 13 residues long. This clonotype was recorded a few times. The chain recombines TRBV21-1 with TRBJ1-6; TRBD1, the table's D call, lacks a check against the DNA. TRBV21-1 is assigned pseudogene status. This sequence was found in a human donor who was either an allogeneic HSCT recipient or a stem cell or donor lymphocyte infusion donor (not recorded which). It is not recorded whose cells these are; they may come from a transplant donor. The sample consisted of blood, either unsorted or a sorted T cell fraction (not recorded which). As DNA, the CDR3 is TGTGCCAGCAGCACCAGGGGGAATTCACCCCTCCACTTT. Translated, it gives CASSTRGNSPLHF.